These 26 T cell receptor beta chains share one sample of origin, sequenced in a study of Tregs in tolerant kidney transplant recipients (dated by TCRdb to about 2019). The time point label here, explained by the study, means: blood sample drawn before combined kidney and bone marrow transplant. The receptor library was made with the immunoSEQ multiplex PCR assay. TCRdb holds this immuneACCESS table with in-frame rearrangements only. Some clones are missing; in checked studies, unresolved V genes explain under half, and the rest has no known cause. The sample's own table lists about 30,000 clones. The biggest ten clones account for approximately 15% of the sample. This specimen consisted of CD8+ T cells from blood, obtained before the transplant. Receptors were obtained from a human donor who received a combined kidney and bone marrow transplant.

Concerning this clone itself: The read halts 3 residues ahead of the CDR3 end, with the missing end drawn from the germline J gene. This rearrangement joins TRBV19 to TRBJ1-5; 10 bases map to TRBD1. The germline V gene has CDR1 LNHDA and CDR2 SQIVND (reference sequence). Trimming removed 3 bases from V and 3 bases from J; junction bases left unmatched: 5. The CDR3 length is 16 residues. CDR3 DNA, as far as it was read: TGTGCCAGTAGTATGGGGACAGGGGCTTCCAATCAGCCC. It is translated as CASSMGTGASNQP. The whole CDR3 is CASSMGTGASNQPQHF.

The covered CDR3 bases are TGTGCCAGCAGCTTAAGGCCCACGGAGGCGGCCAATGAG. This translates into CASSLRPTEAANE. The entire CDR3 is CASSLRPTEAANEQFF. This chain connects TRBV7-8 to TRBJ2-1; tentative D call: TRBD2 (5 bases). The CDR3 extends 3 residues past the end of the read, so its final part is completed from the germline J gene. This CDR3 contains 16 residues. The V end lost 2 bases, the J end lost 6 bases, and 17 bases lay between the germline ends. From germline, CDR1 is SGHVS and CDR2 FQNEAQ.

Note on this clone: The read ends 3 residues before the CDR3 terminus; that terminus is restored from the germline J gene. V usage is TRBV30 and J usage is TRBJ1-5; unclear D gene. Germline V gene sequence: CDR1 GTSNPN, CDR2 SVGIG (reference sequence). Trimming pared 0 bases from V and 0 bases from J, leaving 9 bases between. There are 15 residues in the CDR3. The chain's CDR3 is CAWSVKGYSNQPQHF. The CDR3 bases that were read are TGTGCCTGGAGTGTCAAGGGTTATAGCAATCAGCCC.

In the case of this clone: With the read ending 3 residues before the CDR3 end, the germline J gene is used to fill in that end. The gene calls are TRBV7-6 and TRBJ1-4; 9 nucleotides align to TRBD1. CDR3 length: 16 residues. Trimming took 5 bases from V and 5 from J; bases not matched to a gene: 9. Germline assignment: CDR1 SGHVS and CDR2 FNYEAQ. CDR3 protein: CASSIGTGSTNEKLFF. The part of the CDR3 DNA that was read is TGTGCCAGCAGCATCGGGACAGGGTCCACAAATGAAAAA.

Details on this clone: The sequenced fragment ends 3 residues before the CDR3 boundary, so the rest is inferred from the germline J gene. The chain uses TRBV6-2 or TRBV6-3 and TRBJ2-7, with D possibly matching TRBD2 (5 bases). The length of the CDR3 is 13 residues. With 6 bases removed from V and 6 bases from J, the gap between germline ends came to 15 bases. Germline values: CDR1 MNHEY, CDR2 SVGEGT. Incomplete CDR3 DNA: TGTGCCAGCAGCCTCCCCCCTAGCACCGAG. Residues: CASSLPPSTE. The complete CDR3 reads CASSLPPSTEQYF.

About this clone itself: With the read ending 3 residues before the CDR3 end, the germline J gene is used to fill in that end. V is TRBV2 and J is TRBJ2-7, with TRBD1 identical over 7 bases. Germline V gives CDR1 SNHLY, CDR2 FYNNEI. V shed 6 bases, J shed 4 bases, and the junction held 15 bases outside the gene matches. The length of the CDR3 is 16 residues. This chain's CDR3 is CASSDLANRGSYEQYF. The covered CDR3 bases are TGTGCCAGCAGCGATCTAGCCAACAGGGGTTCGTACGAG. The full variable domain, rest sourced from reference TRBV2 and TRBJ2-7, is EPEVTQTPSHQVTQMGQEVILRCVPISNHLYFYWYRQILGQKVEFLVSFYNNEISEKSEIFDDQFSVERPDGSNFTLKIRSTKLEDSAMYFCASSDLANRGSYEQYFGPGTRLTVT.

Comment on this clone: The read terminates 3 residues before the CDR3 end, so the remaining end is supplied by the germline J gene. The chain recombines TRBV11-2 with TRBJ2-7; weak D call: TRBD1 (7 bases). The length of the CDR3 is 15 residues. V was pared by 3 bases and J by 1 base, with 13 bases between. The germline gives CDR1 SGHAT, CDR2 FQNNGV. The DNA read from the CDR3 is TGTGCCAGCAGCTTTGAAGCAGGGGGGTCCTACGAG. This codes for CASSFEAGGSYE. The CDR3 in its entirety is CASSFEAGGSYEQYF.

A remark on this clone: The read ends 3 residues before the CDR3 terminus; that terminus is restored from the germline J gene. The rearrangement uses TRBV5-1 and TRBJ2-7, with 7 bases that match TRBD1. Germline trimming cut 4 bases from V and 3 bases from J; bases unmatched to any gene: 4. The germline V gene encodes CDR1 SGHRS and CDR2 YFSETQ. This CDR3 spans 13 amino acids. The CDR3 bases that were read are TGCGCCAGCAGCCTCGACAGGGACTACGAG. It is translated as CASSLDRDYE. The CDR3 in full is CASSLDRDYEQYF.

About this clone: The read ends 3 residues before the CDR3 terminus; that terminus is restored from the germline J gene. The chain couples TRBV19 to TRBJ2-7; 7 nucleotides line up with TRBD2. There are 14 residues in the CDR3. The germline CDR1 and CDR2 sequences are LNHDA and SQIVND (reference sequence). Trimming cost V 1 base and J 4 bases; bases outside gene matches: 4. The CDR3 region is CASSIVGGSYEQYF. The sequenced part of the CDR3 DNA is TGTGCCAGTAGTATAGTTGGCGGGAGTTACGAG.

Partial CDR3 DNA: TGTGCCAGCAGCTATAGGGGATCAGGGGCCAACGTC. Translated: CASSYRGSGANV. The whole CDR3 reads CASSYRGSGANVLTF. The chain links TRBV6-2 or TRBV6-3 to TRBJ2-6; D may be TRBD1 (5 bases). The read halts 3 residues ahead of the CDR3 end, with the missing end drawn from the germline J gene. V was shortened by 6 bases and J by 4 bases, with 13 bases between the two germline ends. This CDR3 is built from 15 residues. From germline, CDR1 is MNHEY and CDR2 SVGEGT.

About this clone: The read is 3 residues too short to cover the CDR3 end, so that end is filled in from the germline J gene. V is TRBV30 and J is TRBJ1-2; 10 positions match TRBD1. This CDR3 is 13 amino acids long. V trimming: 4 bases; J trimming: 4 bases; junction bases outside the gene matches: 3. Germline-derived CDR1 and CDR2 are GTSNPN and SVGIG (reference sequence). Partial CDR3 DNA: TGTGCCTGGATGGGACAGGGGCCCTATGGC. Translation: CAWMGQGPYG. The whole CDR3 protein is CAWMGQGPYGYTF.

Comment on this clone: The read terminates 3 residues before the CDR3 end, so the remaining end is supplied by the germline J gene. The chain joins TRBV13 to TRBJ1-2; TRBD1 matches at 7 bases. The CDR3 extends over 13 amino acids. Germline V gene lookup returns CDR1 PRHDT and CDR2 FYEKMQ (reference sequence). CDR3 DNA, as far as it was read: TGTGCCAGCAGCCTCCAAGACAGGGAAGAC. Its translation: CASSLQDRED. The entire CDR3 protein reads CASSLQDREDYTF.

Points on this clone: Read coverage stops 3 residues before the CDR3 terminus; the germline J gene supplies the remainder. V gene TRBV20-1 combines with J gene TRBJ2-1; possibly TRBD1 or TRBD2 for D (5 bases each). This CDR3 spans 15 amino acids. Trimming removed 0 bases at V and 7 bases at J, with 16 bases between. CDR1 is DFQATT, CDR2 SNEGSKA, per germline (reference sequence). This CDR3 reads CSAREVGASGNEQFF. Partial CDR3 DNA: TGCAGTGCTAGAGAGGTAGGGGCTTCGGGAAATGAG.

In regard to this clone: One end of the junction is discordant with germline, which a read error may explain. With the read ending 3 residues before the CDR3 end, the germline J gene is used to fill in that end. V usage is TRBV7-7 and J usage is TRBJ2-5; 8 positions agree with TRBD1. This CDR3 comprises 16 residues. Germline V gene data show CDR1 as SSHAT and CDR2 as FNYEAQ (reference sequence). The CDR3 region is CASSSGQGSVQETQYF. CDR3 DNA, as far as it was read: TGTGCTAGCAGCTCCGGACAGGGTAGCGTTCAAGAGACC.

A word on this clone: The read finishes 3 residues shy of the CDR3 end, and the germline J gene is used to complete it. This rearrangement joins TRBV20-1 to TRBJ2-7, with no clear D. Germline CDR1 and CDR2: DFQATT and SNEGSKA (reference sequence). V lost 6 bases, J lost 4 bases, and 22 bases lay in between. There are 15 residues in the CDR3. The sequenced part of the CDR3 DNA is TGCAGTGCGAGAATTGAGAGACGCGGTTTATACGAG. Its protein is CSARIERRGLYE. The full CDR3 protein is CSARIERRGLYEQYF.

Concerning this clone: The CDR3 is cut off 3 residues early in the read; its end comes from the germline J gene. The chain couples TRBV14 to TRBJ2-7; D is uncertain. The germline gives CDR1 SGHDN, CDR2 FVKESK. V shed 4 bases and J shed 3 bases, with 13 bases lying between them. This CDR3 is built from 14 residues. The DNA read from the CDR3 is TGTGCCAGCAGCCCTCACAGCCCGAGCTACGAG. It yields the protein CASSPHSPSYE. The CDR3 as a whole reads CASSPHSPSYEQYF.

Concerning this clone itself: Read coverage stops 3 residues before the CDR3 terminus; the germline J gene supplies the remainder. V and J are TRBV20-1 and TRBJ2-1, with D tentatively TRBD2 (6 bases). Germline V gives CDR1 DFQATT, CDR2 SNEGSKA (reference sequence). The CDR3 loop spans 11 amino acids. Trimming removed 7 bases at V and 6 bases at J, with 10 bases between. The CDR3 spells CSEVAANEQFF. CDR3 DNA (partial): TGCAGTGAGGTAGCGGCCAATGAG.

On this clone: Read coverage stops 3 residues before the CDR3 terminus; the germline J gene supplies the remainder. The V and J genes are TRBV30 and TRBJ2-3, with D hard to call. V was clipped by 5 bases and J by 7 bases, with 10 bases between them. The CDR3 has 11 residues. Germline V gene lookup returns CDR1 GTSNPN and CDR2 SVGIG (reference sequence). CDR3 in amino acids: CAWGPGHTQYF. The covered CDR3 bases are TGTGCCTGGGGGCCTGGGCATACG.

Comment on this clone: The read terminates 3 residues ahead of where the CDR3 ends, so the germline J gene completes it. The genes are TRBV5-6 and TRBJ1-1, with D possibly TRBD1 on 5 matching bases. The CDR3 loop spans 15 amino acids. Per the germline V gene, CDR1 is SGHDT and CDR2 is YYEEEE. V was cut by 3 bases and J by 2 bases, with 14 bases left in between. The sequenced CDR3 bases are TGTGCCAGCAGCTATACGTCGCAGGGTAACACTGAA. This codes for CASSYTSQGNTE. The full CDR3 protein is CASSYTSQGNTEAFF.

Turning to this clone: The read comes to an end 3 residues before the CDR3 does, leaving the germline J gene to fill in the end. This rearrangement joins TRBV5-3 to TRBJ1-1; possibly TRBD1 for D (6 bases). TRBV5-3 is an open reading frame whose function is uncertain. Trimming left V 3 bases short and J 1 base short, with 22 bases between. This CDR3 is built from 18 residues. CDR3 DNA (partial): TGTGCCAGAAGCTCTAAACGAGATTCCGGCAGGGGGAACACTGAA. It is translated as CARSSKRDSGRGNTE. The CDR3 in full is CARSSKRDSGRGNTEAFF.

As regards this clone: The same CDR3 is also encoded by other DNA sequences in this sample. Partial CDR3 DNA: TGTGCCAGTAGTATAGGACATTCCTACGAG. Protein sequence: CASSIGHSYE. The entire CDR3 reads CASSIGHSYEQYF. The J gene is TRBJ2-7, the V gene TRBV19; D is undetermined. The read ends 3 residues before the CDR3 terminus; that terminus is restored from the germline J gene. V was clipped by 1 base and J by 1 base, with 5 bases between them. The CDR3 is 13 residues long. Germline CDR1 LNHDA, CDR2 SQIVND (reference sequence).

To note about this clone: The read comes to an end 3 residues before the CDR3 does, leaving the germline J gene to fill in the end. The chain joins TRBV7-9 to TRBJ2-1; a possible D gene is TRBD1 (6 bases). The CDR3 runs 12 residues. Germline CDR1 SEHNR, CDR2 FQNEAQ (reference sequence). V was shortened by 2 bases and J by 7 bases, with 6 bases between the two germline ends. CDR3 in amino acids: CASSLRGNEQFF. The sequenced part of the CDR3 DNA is TGTGCCAGCAGCTTAAGGGGGAATGAG.

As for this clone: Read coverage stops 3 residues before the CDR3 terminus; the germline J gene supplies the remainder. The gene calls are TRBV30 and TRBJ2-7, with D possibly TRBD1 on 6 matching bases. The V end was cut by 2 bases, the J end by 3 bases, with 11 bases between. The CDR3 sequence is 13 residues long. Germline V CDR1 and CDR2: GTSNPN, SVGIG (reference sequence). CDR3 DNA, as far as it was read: TGTGCCTGGAGTTCCGGACAGTACTACGAG. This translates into CAWSSGQYYE. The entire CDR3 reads CAWSSGQYYEQYF.

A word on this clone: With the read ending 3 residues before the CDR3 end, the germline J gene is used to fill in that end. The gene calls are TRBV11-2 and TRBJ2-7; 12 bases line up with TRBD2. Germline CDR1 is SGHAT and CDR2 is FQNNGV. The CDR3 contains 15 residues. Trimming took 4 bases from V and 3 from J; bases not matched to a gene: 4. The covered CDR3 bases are TGTGCCAGCAGCTCCGGACTAGCGGGACTCTACGAG. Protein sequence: CASSSGLAGLYE. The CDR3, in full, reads CASSSGLAGLYEQYF.

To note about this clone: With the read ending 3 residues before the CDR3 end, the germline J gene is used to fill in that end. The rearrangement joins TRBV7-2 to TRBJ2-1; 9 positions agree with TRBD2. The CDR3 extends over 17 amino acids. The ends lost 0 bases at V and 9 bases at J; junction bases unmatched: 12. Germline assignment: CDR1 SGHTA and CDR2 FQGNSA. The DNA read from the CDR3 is TGTGCCAGCAGCTTAGCGCTCGGCGGGAGGGCCTATGTTGAG. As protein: CASSLALGGRAYVE. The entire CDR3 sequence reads CASSLALGGRAYVEQFF. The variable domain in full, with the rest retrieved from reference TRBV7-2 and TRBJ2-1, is GAGVSQSPSNKVTEKGKDVELRCDPISGHTALYWYRQSLGQGLEFLIYFQGNSAPDKSGLPSDRFSAERTGGSVSTLTIQRTQQEDSAVYLCASSLALGGRAYVEQFFGPGTRLTVL.

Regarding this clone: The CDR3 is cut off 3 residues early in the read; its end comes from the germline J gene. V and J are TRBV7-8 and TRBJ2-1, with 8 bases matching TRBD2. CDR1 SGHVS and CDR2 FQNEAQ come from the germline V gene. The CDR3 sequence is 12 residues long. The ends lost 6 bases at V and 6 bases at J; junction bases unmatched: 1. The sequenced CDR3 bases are TGTGCCAGCAGGACTAGCGCCAATGAG. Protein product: CASRTSANE. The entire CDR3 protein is CASRTSANEQFF.